This is a list of T cell receptor beta chains from one sample in a study of beta chain features in type 1 diabetes. Generated by immunoSEQ multiplex PCR, the TCRdb table keeps only in-frame clones and is missing some. In the table there are around 300,000 clones, 7.5% to 9.5% of which are singletons. The sequencing sample was made of central memory CD4+ T cells from blood. Receptors were obtained from a young woman in good health. CDR3s include the opening cysteine and the closing phenylalanine or tryptophan.

V | CDR3
TRBV7-2 | CASSLMGTGGTDTQYF
TRBV6-6 | CASSFTDPYEQYF
TRBV30 | CACRSSGRIHEQFF
TRBV6-1 | CASLPRNRDADTQYF
TRBV27 | CASSSTRGTRNTGELFF
TRBV28 | CASSLTGSYYGYTF
TRBV25-1 | CASSDSSGGAYGYTF
TRBV9 | CASSPRPPGQGPGWGYGYTF
TRBV19 | CASTVSSYNSPLHF
TRBV4-3 | CASSQAGRGYNSPLHF
TRBV6-5 | CASSYSNGQGAGYTF
TRBV5-5 | CASSPSGQRRSGETQYF
TRBV7-9 | CASSASGQEDYGYTF
TRBV30 | CAWSLEAYEQYF
TRBV15 | CATSRDGGGAGANVLTF
TRBV7-9 | CASSSGTGVSTDTQYF
TRBV19 | CASSIQGETQYF
TRBV7-9 | CASGGYEQYF
TRBV19 | CASSRGHTEAFF
TRBV7-2 | CASSSPGHKSTF